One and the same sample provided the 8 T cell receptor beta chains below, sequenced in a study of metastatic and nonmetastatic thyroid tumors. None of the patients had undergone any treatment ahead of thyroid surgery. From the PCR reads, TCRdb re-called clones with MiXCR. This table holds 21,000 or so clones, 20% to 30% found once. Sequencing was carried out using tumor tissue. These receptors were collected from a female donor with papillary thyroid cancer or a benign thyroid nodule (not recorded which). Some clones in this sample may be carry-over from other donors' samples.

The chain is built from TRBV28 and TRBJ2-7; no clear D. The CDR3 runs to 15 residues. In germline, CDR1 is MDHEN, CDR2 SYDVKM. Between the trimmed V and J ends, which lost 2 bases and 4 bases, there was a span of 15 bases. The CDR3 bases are TGTGCCAGCAGTTTAAAGAGAAGCCTCCTTTACGAGCAGTACTTC. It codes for CASSLKRSLLYEQYF. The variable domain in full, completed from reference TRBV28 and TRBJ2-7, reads DVKVTQSSRYLVKRTGEKVFLECVQDMDHENMFWYRQDPGLGLRLIYFSYDVKMKEKGDIPEGYSVSREKKERFSLILESASTNQTSMYLCASSLKRSLLYEQYFGPGTRLTVT.

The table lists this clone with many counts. Here the CDR3 DNA reads TGTGCCAGCAGCTTACAGAATGGACTAGCGGGGGGCACAGATACGCAGTATTTT. This sequence encodes CASSLQNGLAGGTDTQYF. The rearrangement links TRBV7-8 to TRBJ2-3; 13 nucleotides match TRBD2. V shed 2 bases, J shed 1 base, and the junction held 6 bases outside the gene matches. Germline V gene data show CDR1 as SGHVS and CDR2 as FQNEAQ. The CDR3 loop spans 18 amino acids.

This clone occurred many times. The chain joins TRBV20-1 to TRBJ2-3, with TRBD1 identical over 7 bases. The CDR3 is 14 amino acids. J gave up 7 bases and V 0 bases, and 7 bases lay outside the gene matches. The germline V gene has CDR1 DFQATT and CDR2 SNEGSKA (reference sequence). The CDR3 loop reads CSAREAGGTYTQYF. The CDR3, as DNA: TGCAGTGCTAGAGAGGCAGGGGGAACTTATACGCAGTATTTT.

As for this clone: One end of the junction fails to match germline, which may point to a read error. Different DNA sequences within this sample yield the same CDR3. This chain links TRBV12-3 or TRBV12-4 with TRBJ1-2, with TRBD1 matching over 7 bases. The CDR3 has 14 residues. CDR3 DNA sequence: TGTGCCAGCAGTAGGGACAGAGCTAACTATGGCTACACATTC. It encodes CASSRDRANYGYTF.

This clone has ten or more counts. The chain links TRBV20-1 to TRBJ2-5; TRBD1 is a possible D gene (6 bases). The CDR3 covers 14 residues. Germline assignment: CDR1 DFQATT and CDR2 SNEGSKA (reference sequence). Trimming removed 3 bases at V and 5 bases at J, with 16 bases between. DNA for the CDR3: TGCAGTGCTAGTCCGGGCAGGGGTTCCGAGACCCAGTACTTC. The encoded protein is CSASPGRGSETQYF.

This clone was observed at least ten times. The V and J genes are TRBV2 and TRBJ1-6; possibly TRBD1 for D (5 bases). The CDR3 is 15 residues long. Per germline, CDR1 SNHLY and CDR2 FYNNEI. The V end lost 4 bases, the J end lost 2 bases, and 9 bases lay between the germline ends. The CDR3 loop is CASSVDSPYNSPLHF. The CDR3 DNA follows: TGTGCCAGCAGTGTCGACAGCCCCTATAATTCACCCCTCCACTTT.

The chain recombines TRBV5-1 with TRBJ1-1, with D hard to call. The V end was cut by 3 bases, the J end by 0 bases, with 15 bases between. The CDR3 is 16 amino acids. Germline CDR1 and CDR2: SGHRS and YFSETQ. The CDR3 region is CASSSRADLMNTEAFF. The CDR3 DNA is TGCGCCAGCAGCTCAAGGGCTGACCTCATGAACACTGAAGCTTTCTTT. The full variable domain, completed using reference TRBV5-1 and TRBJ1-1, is KAGVTQTPRYLIKTRGQQVTLSCSPISGHRSVSWYQQTPGQGLQFLFEYFSETQRNKGNFPGRFSGRQFSNSRSEMNVSTLELGDSALYLCASSSRADLMNTEAFFGQGTRLTVV.

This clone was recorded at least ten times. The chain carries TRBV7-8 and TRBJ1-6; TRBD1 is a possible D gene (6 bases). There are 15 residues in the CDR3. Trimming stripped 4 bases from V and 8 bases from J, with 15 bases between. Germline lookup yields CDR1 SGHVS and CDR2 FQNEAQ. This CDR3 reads CASSSQGGPHSPLHF. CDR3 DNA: TGTGCCAGCAGCTCACAGGGAGGGCCACATTCACCCCTCCACTTT.